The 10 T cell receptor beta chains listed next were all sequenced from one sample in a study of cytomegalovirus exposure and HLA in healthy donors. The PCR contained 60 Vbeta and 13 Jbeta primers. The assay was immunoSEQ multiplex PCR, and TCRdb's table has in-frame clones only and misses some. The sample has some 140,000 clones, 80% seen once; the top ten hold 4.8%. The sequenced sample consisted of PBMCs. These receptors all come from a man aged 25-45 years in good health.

The CDR3 loop is CASTASGRATEQYF. The CDR3, as DNA: TGTGCCAGCACAGCTAGCGGGAGGGCCACCGAGCAGTACTTC. V is TRBV6-1 and J is TRBJ2-7; 12 bases are a match to TRBD2. This CDR3 region has 14 residues. Germline V gene data show CDR1 as MNHNS and CDR2 as SASEGT. The J segment lost 6 bases and the V segment lost 7 bases, leaving 7 bases of the junction unmatched.

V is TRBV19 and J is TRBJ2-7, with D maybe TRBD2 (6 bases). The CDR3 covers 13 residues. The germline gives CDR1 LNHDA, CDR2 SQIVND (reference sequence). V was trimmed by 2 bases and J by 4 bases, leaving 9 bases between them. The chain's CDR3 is CASSIQEGYEQYF. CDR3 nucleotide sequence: TGTGCCAGTAGTATACAGGAGGGGTACGAGCAGTACTTC.

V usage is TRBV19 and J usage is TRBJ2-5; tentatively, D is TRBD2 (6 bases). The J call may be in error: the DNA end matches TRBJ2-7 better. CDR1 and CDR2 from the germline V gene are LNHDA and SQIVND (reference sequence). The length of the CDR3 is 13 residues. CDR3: CASSPGTPYEQYF. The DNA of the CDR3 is TGTGCCAGTAGTCCCGGGACTCCCTACGAGCAGTACTTC.

The CDR3 loop is CARGCPGTSPSYEQYF. In DNA form, the CDR3 reads TGTGCCAGGGGTTGTCCCGGGACTAGTCCCTCCTACGAGCAGTACTTC. The chain employs TRBV7-9 and TRBJ2-5; 8 nucleotides agree with TRBD2. The J call may be mistaken, given a closer DNA end match to TRBJ2-7. The germline gives CDR1 SEHNR, CDR2 FQNEAQ (reference sequence). This CDR3 comprises 16 residues.

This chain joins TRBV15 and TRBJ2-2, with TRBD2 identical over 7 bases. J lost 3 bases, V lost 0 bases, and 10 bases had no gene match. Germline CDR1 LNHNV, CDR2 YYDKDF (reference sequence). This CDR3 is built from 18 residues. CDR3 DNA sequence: TGTGCCACCAGCAGAGATAGGATGGAGGGAGGGGACACCGGGGAGCTGTTTTTT. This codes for CATSRDRMEGGDTGELFF. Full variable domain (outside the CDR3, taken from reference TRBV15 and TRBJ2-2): DAMVIQNPRYQVTQFGKPVTLSCSQTLNHNVMYWYQQKSSQAPKLLFHYYDKDFNNEADTPDNFQSRRPNTSFCFLDIRSPGLGDTAMYLCATSRDRMEGGDTGELFFGEGSRLTVL.

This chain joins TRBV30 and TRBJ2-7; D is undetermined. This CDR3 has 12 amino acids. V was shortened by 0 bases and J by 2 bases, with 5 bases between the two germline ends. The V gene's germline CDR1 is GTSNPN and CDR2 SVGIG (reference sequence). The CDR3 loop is CAWSVITYEQYF. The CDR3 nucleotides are TGTGCCTGGAGTGTTATAACCTACGAGCAGTACTTC.

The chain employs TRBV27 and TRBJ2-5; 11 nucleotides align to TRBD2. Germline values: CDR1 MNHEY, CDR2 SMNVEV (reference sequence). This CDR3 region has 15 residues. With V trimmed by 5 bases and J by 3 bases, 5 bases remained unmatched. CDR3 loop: CASSAQLAGEETQYF. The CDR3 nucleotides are TGTGCCAGCAGTGCCCAACTAGCGGGAGAAGAGACCCAGTACTTC.

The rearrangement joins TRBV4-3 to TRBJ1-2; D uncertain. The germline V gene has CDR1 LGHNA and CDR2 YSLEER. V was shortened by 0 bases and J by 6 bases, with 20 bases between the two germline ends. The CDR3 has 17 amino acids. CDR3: CASSQDVQEELPNGYTF. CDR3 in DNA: TGCGCCAGCAGCCAAGATGTCCAAGAGGAGCTGCCAAATGGCTACACCTTC.

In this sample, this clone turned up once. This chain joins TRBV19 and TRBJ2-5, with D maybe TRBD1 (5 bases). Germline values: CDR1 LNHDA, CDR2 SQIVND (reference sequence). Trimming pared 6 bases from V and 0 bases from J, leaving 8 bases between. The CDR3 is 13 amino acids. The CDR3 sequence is CASRSGHQETQYF. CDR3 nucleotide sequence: TGTGCCAGTAGATCAGGGCACCAAGAGACCCAGTACTTC.

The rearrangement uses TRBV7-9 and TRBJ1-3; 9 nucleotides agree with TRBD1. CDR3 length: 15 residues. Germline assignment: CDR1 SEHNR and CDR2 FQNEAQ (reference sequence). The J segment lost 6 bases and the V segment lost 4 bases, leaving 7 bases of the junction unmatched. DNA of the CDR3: TGTGCCAGCAGCTCGCTGCGACAGGGGGTAAACACCATATATTTT. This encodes CASSSLRQGVNTIYF.